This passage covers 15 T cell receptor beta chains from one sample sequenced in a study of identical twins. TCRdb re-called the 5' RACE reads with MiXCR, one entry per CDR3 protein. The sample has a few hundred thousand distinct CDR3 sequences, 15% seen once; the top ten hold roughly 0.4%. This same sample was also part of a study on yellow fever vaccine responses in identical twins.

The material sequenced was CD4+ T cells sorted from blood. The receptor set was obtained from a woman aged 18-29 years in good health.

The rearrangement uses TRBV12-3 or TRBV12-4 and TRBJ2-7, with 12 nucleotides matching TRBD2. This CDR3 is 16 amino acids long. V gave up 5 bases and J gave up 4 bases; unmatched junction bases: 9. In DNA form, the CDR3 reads TGTGCCAGCAGTCTCCAACCGACTAGCGGGAGATACGAGCAGTACTTC. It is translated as CASSLQPTSGRYEQYF.

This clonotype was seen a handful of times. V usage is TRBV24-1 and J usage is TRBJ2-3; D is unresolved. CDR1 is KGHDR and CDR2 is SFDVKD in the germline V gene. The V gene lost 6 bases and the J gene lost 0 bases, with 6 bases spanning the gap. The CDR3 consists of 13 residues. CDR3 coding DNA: TGTGCCACCAGTCACTGGAGCACAGATACGCAGTATTTT. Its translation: CATSHWSTDTQYF.

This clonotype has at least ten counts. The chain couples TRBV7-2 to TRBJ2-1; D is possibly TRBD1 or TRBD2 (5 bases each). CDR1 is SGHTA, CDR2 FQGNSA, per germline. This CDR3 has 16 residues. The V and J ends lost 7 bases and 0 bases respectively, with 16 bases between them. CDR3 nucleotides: TGTGCCAGCACCCCGGGGCGGTCCAGCTCCTACAATGAGCAGTTCTTC. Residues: CASTPGRSSSYNEQFF.

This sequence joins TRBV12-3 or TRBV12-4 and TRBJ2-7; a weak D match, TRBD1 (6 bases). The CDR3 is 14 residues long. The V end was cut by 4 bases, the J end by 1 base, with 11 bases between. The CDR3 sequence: CASSSDRFSYEQYF. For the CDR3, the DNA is TGTGCCAGCAGTTCGGACAGATTTTCCTACGAGCAGTACTTC.

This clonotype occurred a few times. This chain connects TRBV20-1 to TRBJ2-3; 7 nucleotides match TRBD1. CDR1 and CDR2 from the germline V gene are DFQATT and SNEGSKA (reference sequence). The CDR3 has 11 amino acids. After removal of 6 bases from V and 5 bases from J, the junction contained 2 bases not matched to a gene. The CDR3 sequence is CSAYRGDTQYF. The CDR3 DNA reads TGCAGTGCGTACAGGGGAGATACGCAGTATTTT.

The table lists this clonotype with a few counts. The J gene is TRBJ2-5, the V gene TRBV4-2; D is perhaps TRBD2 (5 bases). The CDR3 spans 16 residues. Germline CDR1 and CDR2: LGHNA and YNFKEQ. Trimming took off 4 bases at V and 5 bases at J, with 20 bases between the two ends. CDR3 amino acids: CASSPVGVAGGETQYF. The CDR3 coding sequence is TGTGCCAGCAGCCCAGTCGGGGTTGCGGGTGGCGAGACCCAGTACTTC.

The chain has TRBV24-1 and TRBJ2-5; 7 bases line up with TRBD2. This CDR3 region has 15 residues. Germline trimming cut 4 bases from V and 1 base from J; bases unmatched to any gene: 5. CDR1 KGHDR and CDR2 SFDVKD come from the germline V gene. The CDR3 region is CATSDPLAGQETQYF. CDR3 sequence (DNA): TGTGCCACCAGTGACCCCTTAGCGGGCCAAGAGACCCAGTACTTC.

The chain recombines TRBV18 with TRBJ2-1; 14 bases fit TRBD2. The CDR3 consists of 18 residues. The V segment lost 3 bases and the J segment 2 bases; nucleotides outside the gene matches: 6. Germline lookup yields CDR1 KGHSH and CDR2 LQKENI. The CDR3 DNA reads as TGTGCCAGCTCACCCGGGACTAGCGGGAGAAGAGCCTACAATGAGCAGTTCTTC. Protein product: CASSPGTSGRRAYNEQFF.

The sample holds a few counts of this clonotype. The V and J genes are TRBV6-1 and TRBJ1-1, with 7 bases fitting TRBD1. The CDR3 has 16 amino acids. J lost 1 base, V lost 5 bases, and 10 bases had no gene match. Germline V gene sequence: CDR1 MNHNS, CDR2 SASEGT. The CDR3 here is CASSPPLGGSNTEAFF. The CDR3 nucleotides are TGTGCCAGCAGTCCCCCGTTAGGGGGCTCGAACACTGAAGCTTTCTTT.

The CDR3 loop is CASSFRRGGADTQYF. DNA for the CDR3: TGTGCCAGCAGTTTCCGGCGGGGGGGGGCAGATACGCAGTATTTT. The rearrangement links TRBV12-3 or TRBV12-4 to TRBJ2-3, with TRBD2 identical over 9 bases. V shed 3 bases, J shed 4 bases, and the junction held 5 bases outside the gene matches. This CDR3 comprises 15 residues.

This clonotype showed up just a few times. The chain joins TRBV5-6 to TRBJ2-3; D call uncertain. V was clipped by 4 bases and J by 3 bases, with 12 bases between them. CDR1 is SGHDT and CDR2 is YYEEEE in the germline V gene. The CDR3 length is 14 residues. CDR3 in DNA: TGTGCCAGCAGCATTAGGGCGTTGACAGATACGCAGTATTTT. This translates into CASSIRALTDTQYF.

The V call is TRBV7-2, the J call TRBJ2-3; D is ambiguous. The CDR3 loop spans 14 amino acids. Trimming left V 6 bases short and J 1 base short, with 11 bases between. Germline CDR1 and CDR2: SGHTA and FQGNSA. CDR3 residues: CASSGPSRTDTQYF. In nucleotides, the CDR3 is TGTGCCAGCAGTGGACCGTCACGCACAGATACGCAGTATTTT.

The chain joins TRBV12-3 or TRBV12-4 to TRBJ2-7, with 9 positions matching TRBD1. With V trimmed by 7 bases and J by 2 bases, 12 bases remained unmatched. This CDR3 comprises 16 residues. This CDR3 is CASTWNDRGNPYEQYF. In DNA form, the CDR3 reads TGTGCCAGCACCTGGAATGACAGGGGGAACCCCTACGAGCAGTACTTC.

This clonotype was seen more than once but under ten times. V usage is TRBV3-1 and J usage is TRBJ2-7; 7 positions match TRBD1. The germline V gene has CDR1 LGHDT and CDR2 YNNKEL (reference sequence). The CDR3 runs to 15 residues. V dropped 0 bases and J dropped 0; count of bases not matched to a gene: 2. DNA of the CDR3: TGTGCCAGCAGCCAAGATTGGGACAGCTCCTACGAGCAGTACTTC. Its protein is CASSQDWDSSYEQYF.

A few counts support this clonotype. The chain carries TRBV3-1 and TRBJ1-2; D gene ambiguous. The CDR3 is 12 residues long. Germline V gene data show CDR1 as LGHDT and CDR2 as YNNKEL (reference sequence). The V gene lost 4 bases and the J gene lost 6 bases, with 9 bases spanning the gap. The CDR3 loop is CASSLNENGYTF. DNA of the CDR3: TGTGCCAGCAGCCTTAATGAGAATGGCTACACCTTC.